This T cell receptor beta chain is from a study of cytomegalovirus exposure and HLA in healthy donors (dated by TCRdb to about 2017). Study-level background: According to a later analysis, one platform produced both the 100 to 150 validation repertoires and the 620 or so repertoires of the first cohort. The study was designed to test whether signatures of past pathogen exposure could be identified by cataloging public T cell receptors. Besides the first cohort of around 670 subjects, a separate validation cohort made up of 95 to 150 different subjects was used. High-throughput TCR immunosequencing, statistical association of individual TCRs with disease status, and machine learning were combined to predict cytomegalovirus infection status. Here is what the overall study found, with its caveats: It was suggested by the authors that the approach could potentially be generalized to other disease states and immunological phenotypes. A later analysis had no HLA typing for the validation cohort, so co-occurrence there was scored across all 130 or so repertoires. In the study, some 180 TCR beta chains were listed as associated with cytomegalovirus. Three of the identified cytomegalovirus-associated TCR beta chains were confirmed in vitro to be specific for cytomegalovirus antigens. Cytomegalovirus status was reported to be diagnosed by the classifier with high specificity and sensitivity in both the original and validation cohorts. While some public TCRs were present in many individuals, most TCR sequences turned up only very rarely across donors. In a later analysis, TCRs clustered in the first cohort were found to also tend to co-occur in the 120 validation repertoires, with 94% of cluster scores above 0.

CDR1 and CDR2 are read off the germline V gene as SGHAT and FQNNGV. The V end loses 5 bases and the J end loses 0 bases, and a stretch of 8 bases separates them. Including the terminal cysteine and phenylalanine, the CDR3 comprises 13 residues. Only the CDR3 DNA is retained, 39 bases long and in frame from the first base. The method was the immunoSEQ multiplex PCR assay. As for the original processing: A statistical classification framework was built for diagnosing cytomegalovirus status from the catalog of TCR beta chain sequences. TCRdb took this table from immuneACCESS and kept in-frame rearrangements with V and J called. Such tables lack part of the clones; where checked against another copy, unresolved V genes explain under half of the gap, and the rest is unexplained. V and J calls and clone size are as listed in that table; D and trimming were resolved from the DNA. The sample table records about 95,000 clones; 85% of these occur just once. Roughly 20% of the sample comes from the top ten.

The donors were included in the validation cohort of over a hundred subjects, a group kept apart from the approximately 700-subject first cohort. On this clone itself: Its cognate antigen has yet to be identified. One base away there is no much larger clone; base qualities are not given.

Source material: PBMCs. The chain is made from TRBV11-2 and TRBJ2-7, with no reliable assignment of the D segment. The sequence derives from a young man in good health and CMV-seropositive. The DNA reads TGTGCCAGCAGCCCCCCTAGCTCCTACGAGCAGTACTTC. This translates into CASSPPSSYEQYF.